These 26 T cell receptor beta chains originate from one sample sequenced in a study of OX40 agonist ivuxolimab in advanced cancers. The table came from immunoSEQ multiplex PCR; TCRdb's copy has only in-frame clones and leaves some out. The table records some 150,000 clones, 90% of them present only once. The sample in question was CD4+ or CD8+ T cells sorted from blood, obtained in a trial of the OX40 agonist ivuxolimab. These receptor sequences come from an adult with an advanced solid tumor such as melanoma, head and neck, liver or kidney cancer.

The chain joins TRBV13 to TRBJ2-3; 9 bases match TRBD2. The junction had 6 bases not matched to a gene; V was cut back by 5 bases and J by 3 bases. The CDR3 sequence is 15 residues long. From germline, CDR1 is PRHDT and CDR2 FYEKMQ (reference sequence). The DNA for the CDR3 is TGTGCCAGCAGCGGCGATAGCGGGAGAACAGATACGCAGTATTTT. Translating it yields CASSGDSGRTDTQYF.

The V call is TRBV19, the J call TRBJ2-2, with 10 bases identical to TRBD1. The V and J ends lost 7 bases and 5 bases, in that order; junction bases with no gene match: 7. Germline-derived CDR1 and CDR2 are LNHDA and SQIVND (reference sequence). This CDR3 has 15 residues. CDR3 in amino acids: CASKRDRGNTGELFF. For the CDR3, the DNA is TGTGCCAGTAAGAGGGACAGGGGAAATACCGGGGAGCTGTTTTTT.

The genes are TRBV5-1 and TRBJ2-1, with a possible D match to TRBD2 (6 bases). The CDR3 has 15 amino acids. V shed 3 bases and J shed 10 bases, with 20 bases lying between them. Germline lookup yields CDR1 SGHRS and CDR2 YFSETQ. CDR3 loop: CASSSITGDLGEQFF. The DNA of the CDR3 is TGCGCCAGCAGCTCGATTACGGGAGACCTGGGGGAGCAGTTCTTC.

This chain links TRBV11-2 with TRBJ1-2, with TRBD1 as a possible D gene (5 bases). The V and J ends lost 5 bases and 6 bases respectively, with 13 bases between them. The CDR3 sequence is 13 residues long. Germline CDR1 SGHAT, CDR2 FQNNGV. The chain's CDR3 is CASSPSRADGYTF. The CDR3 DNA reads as TGTGCCAGCAGCCCGTCCAGGGCGGATGGCTACACCTTC.

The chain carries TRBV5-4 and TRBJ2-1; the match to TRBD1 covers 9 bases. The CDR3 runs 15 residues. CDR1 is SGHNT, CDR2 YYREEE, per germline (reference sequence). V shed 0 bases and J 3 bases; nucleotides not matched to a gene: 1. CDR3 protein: CASSLGDRDYNEQFF. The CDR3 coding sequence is TGTGCCAGCAGCTTGGGGGACAGGGACTACAATGAGCAGTTCTTC.

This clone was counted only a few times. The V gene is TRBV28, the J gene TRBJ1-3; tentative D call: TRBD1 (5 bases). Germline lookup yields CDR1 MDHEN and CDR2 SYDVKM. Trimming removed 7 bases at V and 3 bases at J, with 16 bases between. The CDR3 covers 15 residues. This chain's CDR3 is CASNTGGGFGNTIYF. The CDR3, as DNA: TGTGCCAGCAATACGGGGGGAGGGTTTGGAAACACCATATATTTT.

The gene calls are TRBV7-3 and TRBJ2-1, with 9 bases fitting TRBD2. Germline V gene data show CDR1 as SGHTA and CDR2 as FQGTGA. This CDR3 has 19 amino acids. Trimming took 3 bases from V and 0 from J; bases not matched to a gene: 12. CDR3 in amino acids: CASSFNPTSGFSSYNEQFF. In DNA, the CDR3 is TGTGCCAGCAGCTTCAACCCAACTAGCGGGTTTAGCTCCTACAATGAGCAGTTCTTC.

In DNA form, the CDR3 reads TGTGCCAGCAGCTTAAGCCTCCCCGGCAGGTTCCAAGAGACCCAGTACTTC. This gives the protein CASSLSLPGRFQETQYF. The J gene is TRBJ2-5, the V gene TRBV7-3; the D is unclear. V shed 1 base and J shed 1 base, with 16 bases lying between them. From germline, CDR1 is SGHTA and CDR2 FQGTGA. This CDR3 has 17 amino acids.

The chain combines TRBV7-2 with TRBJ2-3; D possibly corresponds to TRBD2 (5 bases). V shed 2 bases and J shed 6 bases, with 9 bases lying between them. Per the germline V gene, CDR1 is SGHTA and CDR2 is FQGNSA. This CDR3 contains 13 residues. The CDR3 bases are TGTGCCAGCAGCTTACGGTGGGAGGATACGCAGTATTTT. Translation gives CASSLRWEDTQYF.

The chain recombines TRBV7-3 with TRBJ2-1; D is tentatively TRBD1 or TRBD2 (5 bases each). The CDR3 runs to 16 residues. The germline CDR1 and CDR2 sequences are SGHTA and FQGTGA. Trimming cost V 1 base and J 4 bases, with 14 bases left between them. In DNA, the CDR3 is TGTGCCAGCAGCTTAAGGTCTGGGACCGTTTACAATGAGCAGTTCTTC. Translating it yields CASSLRSGTVYNEQFF.

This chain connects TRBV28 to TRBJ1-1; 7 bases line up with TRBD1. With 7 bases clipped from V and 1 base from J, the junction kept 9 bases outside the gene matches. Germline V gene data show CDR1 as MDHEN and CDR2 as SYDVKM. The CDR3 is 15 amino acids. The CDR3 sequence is CASTIIGTANTEAFF. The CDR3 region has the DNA TGTGCCAGCACCATCATCGGGACAGCGAACACTGAAGCTTTCTTT.

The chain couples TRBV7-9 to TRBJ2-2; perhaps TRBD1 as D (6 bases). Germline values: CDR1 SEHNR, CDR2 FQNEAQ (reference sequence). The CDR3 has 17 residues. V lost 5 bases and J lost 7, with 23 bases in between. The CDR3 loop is CASSVRGHSRWVGELFF. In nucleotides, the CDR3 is TGTGCCAGCAGCGTAAGGGGACATTCACGATGGGTCGGGGAGCTGTTTTTT.

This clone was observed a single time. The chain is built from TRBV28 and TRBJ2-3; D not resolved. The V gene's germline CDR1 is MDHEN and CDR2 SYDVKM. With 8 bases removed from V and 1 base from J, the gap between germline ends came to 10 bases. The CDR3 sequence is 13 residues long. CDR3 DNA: TGTGCCAGCTGTTCCTCCGGCACAGATACGCAGTATTTT. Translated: CASCSSGTDTQYF.

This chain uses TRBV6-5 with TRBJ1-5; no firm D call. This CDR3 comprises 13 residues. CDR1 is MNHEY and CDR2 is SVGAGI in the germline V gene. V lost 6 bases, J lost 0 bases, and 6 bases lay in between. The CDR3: CASSPNSNQPQHF. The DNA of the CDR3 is TGTGCCAGCAGCCCCAATAGCAATCAGCCCCAGCATTTT.

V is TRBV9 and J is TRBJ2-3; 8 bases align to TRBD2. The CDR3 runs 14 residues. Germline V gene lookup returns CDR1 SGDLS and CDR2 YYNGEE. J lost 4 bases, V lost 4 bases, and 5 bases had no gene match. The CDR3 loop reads CASSPGGPPDTQYF. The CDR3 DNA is TGTGCCAGCAGCCCGGGAGGGCCCCCAGATACGCAGTATTTT. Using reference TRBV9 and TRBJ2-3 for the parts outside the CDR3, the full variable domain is DSGVTQTPKHLITATGQRVTLRCSPRSGDLSVYWYQQSLDQGLQFLIQYYNGEERAKGNILERFSAQQFPDLHSELNLSSLELGDSALYFCASSPGGPPDTQYFGPGTRLTVL.

CDR3 sequence (DNA): TGCGCCAGCAGCCTCTTAGACTTGGACACTGAAGCTTTCTTT. Translated, it gives CASSLLDLDTEAFF. The rearrangement links TRBV5-1 to TRBJ1-1, with D hard to call. The CDR3 is 14 amino acids. CDR1 and CDR2 (germline): SGHRS, YFSETQ. V lost 4 bases and J 3 bases, leaving 13 bases between the germline ends.

CDR3 DNA sequence: TGTGCCAGCAGTTTGTTCCCGGGACAGCGTAATGAAAAACTGTTTTTT. Protein product: CASSLFPGQRNEKLFF. The rearrangement joins TRBV28 to TRBJ1-4, with 7 bases fitting TRBD1. The V gene's germline CDR1 is MDHEN and CDR2 SYDVKM. The CDR3 covers 16 residues. J was trimmed by 4 bases and V by 3 bases; bases with no gene match: 8.

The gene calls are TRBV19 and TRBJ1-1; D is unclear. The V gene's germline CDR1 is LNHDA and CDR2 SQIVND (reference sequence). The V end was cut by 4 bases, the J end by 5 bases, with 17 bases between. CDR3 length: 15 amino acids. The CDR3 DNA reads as TGTGCCAGTAGTAGATATCGCGGAGGCTCTACTGAAGCTTTCTTT. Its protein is CASSRYRGGSTEAFF.

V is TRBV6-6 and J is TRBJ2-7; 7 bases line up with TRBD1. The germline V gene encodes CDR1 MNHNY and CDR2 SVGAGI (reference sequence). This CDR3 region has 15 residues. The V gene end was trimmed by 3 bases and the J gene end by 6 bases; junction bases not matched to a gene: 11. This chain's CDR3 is CASSYAQDRTLEQYF. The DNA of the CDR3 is TGTGCCAGCAGTTATGCCCAGGACAGGACTCTCGAGCAGTACTTC.

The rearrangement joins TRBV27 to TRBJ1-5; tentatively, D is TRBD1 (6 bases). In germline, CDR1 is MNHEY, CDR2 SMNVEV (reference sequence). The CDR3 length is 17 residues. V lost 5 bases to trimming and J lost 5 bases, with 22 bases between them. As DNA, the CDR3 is TGTGCCAGCAGTCCAGAAACCCAACAGGGCCTGCATCAGCCCCAGCATTTT. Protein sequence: CASSPETQQGLHQPQHF.

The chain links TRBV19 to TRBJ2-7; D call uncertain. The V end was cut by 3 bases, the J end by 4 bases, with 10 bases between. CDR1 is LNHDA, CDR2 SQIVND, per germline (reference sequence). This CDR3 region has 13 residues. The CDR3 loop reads CASSMGQFYEQYF. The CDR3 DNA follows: TGTGCCAGTAGTATGGGTCAGTTTTACGAGCAGTACTTC.

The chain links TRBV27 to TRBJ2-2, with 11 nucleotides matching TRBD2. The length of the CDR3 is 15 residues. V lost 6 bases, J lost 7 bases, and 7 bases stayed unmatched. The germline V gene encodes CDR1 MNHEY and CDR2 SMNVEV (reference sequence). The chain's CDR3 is CASRLTSGRVGELFF. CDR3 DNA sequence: TGTGCCAGCAGACTTACTAGCGGGAGAGTCGGGGAGCTGTTTTTT.

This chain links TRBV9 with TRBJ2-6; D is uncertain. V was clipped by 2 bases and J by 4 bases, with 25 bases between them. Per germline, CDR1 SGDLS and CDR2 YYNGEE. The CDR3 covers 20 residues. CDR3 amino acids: CASSVLNSGIKNAGANVLTF. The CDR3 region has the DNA TGTGCCAGCAGCGTCTTGAACAGTGGGATTAAGAATGCCGGGGCCAACGTCCTGACTTTC. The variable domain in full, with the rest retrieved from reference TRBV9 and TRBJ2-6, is DSGVTQTPKHLITATGQRVTLRCSPRSGDLSVYWYQQSLDQGLQFLIQYYNGEERAKGNILERFSAQQFPDLHSELNLSSLELGDSALYFCASSVLNSGIKNAGANVLTFGAGSRLTVL.

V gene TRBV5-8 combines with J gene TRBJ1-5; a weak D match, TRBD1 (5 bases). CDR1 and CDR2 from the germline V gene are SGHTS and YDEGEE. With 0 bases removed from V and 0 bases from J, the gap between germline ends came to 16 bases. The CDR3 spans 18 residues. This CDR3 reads CASSLALDSFYSNQPQHF. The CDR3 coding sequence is TGTGCCAGCAGCTTGGCCCTTGACAGCTTTTATAGCAATCAGCCCCAGCATTTT.

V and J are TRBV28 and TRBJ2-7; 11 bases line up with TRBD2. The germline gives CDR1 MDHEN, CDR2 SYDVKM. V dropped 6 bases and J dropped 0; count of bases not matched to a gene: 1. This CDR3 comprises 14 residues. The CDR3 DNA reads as TGTGCCAGCAGAACTAGCGGGAGCTCCTACGAGCAGTACTTC. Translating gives CASRTSGSSYEQYF.

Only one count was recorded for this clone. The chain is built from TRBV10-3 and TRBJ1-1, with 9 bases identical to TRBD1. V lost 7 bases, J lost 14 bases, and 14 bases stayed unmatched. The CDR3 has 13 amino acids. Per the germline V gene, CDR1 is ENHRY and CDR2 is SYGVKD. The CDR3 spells CAITSLSTGGTFF. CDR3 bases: TGTGCCATCACTTCTCTCTCGACAGGGGGAACCTTCTTT.